This T cell receptor (beta chain) originates from a study of hypomethylating agent response in myelodysplastic syndrome (dated by TCRdb to the early 2020s). About the full investigation: The hypomethylating agents azacitidine (8 of 11) or decitabine (3 of 11) were used to treat the patients. Patients had a mean age of roughly 72 +/- 6.3 years, and a diploid cytogenetic profile was the most common. TET2 was the most frequent mutation, present in about 45% of the 11 patients. Response was defined as complete response or hematologic improvement, and any patient who met neither criterion was considered a non-responder. The cohort included about ten male and a couple of female myelodysplastic syndrome patients. Complete response or hematologic improvement was achieved by six patients, and five patients were classified as non-responders. Beyond this particular receptor, the publication reports: The shared GLIPH2 clusters might recognize novel MDS antigens, but this possibility was not confirmed and requires experimental validation. After hypomethylating agent treatment, no significant change in richness, rarefaction diversity or clonality was seen, either across all patients or within response groups. The cohort was small, with only approximately ten patients analyzed. Because the healthy control donors and the MDS patients were not matched by age, the comparison between MDS and healthy samples could have been affected. Novel clonotypes were found to emerge more often in responders, whereas more contracted clonotypes were observed in non-responders after treatment.

Bulk bone marrow was analyzed without sorting T-cell subsets. TCR beta CDR3 regions were immunosequenced from bone marrow of about a dozen myelodysplastic syndrome patients before and after hypomethylating agent therapy. For longitudinal repertoire tracking, every patient provided one baseline bone marrow and two to three bone marrows collected at different post-treatment timepoints. Whole bone marrow served as the source for genomic DNA extraction, with DNA quality checked using TapeStation, NanoDrop OneC and PicoGreen assays. Trimming removed 6 bases from V and 0 bases from J, leaving 9 bases between the germline ends. CDR1 is given as MNHNS and CDR2 as SASEGT, both from the germline V gene. The CDR3 holds 14 amino acids from the cysteine to the phenylalanine. Left in the record is the CDR3 DNA by itself, 42 bases read in frame from the first base. Concerning this clone: It lacks a known antigen. No base-level quality is on record; no much larger clone is a single base apart.

Libraries were constructed by the immunoSEQ multiplex PCR assay. Each sample was run at survey resolution as two replicates of approximately 200 ng apiece, for a total of about 400 ng of DNA. Rearranged TCRB sequences in genomic DNA were detected with the hsTCRB kit using multiplex PCR primers targeting V and J genes. In the first PCR, the CDR3 region was amplified for about 30 cycles with the QIAGEN Multiplex PCR Kit. Sample barcodes and Illumina adapters were added to each replicate in a roughly 8-cycle second PCR. A QuantStudio 6 together with the KAPA library quantification kit was used to quantify the pooled libraries. Roughly 16 pM of pooled libraries were sequenced on an Illumina MiSeq with 156-cycle single-end reads and a 15-cycle index read. The paper's processing steps were these. Of 180,000 or so unique clonotypes, 1.5% to 2% were flagged by VDJdb annotation as previously reported viral-epitope-specific. Raw reads were processed by the immunoSEQ Data Assistant and immunoSEQ Analyzer into normalized, annotated TCRB repertoires. Clonotypes were analyzed with the immunarch R package version 0.6.5 and BioAnalyzer. Every repertoire was downsampled to the clone count of the smallest repertoire before richness was estimated. Clonotypes were categorized as expanded, contracted or novel by Fisher's exact tests, where a novel clonotype had zero frequency before treatment. GLIPH2 clustered significantly changed CDR3 beta sequences using simulation_depth=1000 and kmer_min_depth=3, excluding CDR3s shorter than five residues. TCRdb retrieved this table from immuneACCESS and kept in-frame rearrangements only. Not all clones are present; in checked studies, unresolved V genes account for under half, and no reason is known for the remainder. V and J calls plus clone size are reproduced from that table; the DNA served to infer D and trimming. The sample data list several thousand clones, and approximately 82% of these were observed just once. Together, the top ten hold more than 9% of the sample.

The source material was bone marrow, sampled before or after starting hypomethylating agent treatment for myelodysplastic syndrome (not recorded which). The clonotype comes from a human donor with myelodysplastic syndrome. The chain joins TRBV6-1 to TRBJ2-1; the D gene cannot be named for sure. The sequenced DNA: TGTGCCAGCAGGGACCCGAGCTCCTACAATGAGCAGTTCTTC. This encodes CASRDPSSYNEQFF.